The 21 T cell receptor beta chains listed next were all sequenced from one sample in a study of blood T cell repertoires in COVID-19. The data were produced by immunoSEQ multiplex PCR, yet TCRdb's version contains in-frame clones alone and is incomplete. Counted here are more than 200,000 clones, 87% occurring once; the ten biggest clones make up roughly 3%. Sequencing was done on a sample of peripheral blood. The receptors were sampled from a man younger than 35 with active or convalescent COVID-19.

This chain links TRBV10-3 with TRBJ2-6, with D maybe TRBD2 (5 bases). Germline V gene data show CDR1 as ENHRY and CDR2 as SYGVKD. This CDR3 has 14 amino acids. Trimming took off 6 bases at V and 2 bases at J, with 8 bases between the two ends. The CDR3 region has the DNA TGTGCCATCAGAGGGAGCGCTGGGGCCAACGTCCTGACTTTC. Residues: CAIRGSAGANVLTF.

To note about this clone: The sample has other DNA sequences that encode this CDR3 too. This chain uses TRBV7-2 with TRBJ1-4, with D perhaps TRBD1 (6 bases). There are 14 residues in the CDR3. The germline gives CDR1 SGHTA, CDR2 FQGNSA. The V end lost 1 base, the J end lost 5 bases, and 8 bases lay between the germline ends. The CDR3 sequence: CASSLDRGNEKLFF. CDR3 coding DNA: TGTGCCAGCAGCTTAGATAGGGGGAATGAAAAACTGTTTTTT.

The chain employs TRBV5-1 and TRBJ1-1, with D possibly being TRBD1 (6 bases). V was cut by 0 bases and J by 1 base, with 7 bases left in between. Germline V gene lookup returns CDR1 SGHRS and CDR2 YFSETQ. The CDR3 consists of 14 residues. The CDR3: CASSLEQGNTEAFF. The CDR3 DNA follows: TGCGCCAGCAGCTTGGAACAGGGGAACACTGAAGCTTTCTTT.

This sequence joins TRBV28 and TRBJ2-7; D may be TRBD1 (5 bases). CDR1 MDHEN and CDR2 SYDVKM come from the germline V gene. V gave up 4 bases and J gave up 5 bases, with 15 bases separating them. The CDR3 consists of 14 residues. As DNA, the CDR3 is TGTGCCAGCAGTTCCCCGGGCAGGGTCCACGAGCAGTACTTC. Translated, it gives CASSSPGRVHEQYF.

A few counts support this clone. The chain carries TRBV6-1 and TRBJ2-7, with TRBD1 identical over 8 bases. This CDR3 has 13 amino acids. Germline V gene lookup returns CDR1 MNHNS and CDR2 SASEGT. After removal of 2 bases from V and 6 bases from J, the junction contained 3 bases not matched to a gene. CDR3 in amino acids: CASSEQGASEQYF. CDR3 DNA sequence: TGTGCCAGCAGTGAACAGGGGGCCTCCGAGCAGTACTTC.

The chain joins TRBV30 to TRBJ1-2; D is unclear. Per the germline V gene, CDR1 is GTSNPN and CDR2 is SVGIG (reference sequence). Trimming pared 4 bases from V and 6 bases from J, leaving 12 bases between. The CDR3 consists of 12 residues. Here the CDR3 DNA reads TGTGCCTGGAATTTAAACAGAGATGGCTACACCTTC. This codes for CAWNLNRDGYTF.

This clone came up a few times. The rearrangement links TRBV27 to TRBJ1-1; 7 bases are a match to TRBD1. The CDR3 has 16 amino acids. The germline CDR1 and CDR2 sequences are MNHEY and SMNVEV (reference sequence). Germline trimming cut 6 bases from V and 3 bases from J; bases unmatched to any gene: 13. Here the CDR3 reads CASSLTPGQPYTEAFF. The CDR3 DNA sequence: TGTGCCAGCAGCCTCACACCGGGACAGCCTTACACTGAAGCTTTCTTT.

The V call is TRBV2, the J call TRBJ2-1, with 8 bases fitting TRBD2. V lost 3 bases to trimming and J lost 1 base; unmatched junction nucleotides: 2. There are 15 residues in the CDR3. The germline V gene encodes CDR1 SNHLY and CDR2 FYNNEI. The CDR3 protein is CASSDSGGSYNEQFF. CDR3 nucleotides: TGTGCCAGCAGTGACAGCGGGGGTTCCTACAATGAGCAGTTCTTC.

J is TRBJ2-3 and V is TRBV7-2; D is unresolved. The CDR3 contains 18 residues. Germline loops: CDR1 SGHTA, CDR2 FQGNSA. Trimming removed 1 base from V and 1 base from J, with 18 bases in between. The CDR3 reads CASSLGYSLPQGTDTQYF. In DNA form, the CDR3 reads TGTGCCAGCAGCTTAGGCTACAGTCTACCCCAAGGCACAGATACGCAGTATTTT.

This clone has only one observation. This rearrangement joins TRBV7-2 to TRBJ2-1, with TRBD2 identical over 8 bases. Germline V CDR1 and CDR2: SGHTA, FQGNSA. With 5 bases clipped from V and 4 bases from J, the junction kept 7 bases outside the gene matches. The CDR3 spans 15 residues. The CDR3 loop is CASSPQRGLYNEQFF. The CDR3 nucleotides read TGTGCCAGCAGCCCCCAGCGGGGGCTATACAATGAGCAGTTCTTC.

This clone was observed a handful of times. The gene calls are TRBV7-9 and TRBJ2-3; the match to TRBD1 covers 12 bases. The length of the CDR3 is 16 residues. Germline V gene lookup returns CDR1 SEHNR and CDR2 FQNEAQ (reference sequence). V gave up 5 bases and J gave up 4 bases; unmatched junction bases: 7. The CDR3 bases are TGTGCCAGCAGCCGAGGAGGGACAGGGGGCCCAGATACGCAGTATTTT. It encodes CASSRGGTGGPDTQYF.

The V and J genes are TRBV9 and TRBJ1-1; TRBD1 is a possible D gene (5 bases). CDR1 SGDLS and CDR2 YYNGEE come from the germline V gene. This CDR3 is built from 14 residues. V lost 3 bases and J lost 3, with 12 bases in between. CDR3 nucleotides: TGTGCCAGCAGCGAGATATCAGGGTACACTGAAGCTTTCTTT. Encoded protein: CASSEISGYTEAFF.

CDR3 DNA sequence: TGTGCCATCAGTGTGGGGGGACAGGGGGCGTATGGCTACACCTTC. This codes for CAISVGGQGAYGYTF. The gene calls are TRBV10-3 and TRBJ1-2; the match to TRBD1 covers 12 bases. Germline CDR1 reads ENHRY; CDR2 reads SYGVKD. The CDR3 spans 15 residues. Unmatched junction bases numbered 5, after V lost 4 bases and J lost 5 bases.

The chain is built from TRBV6-2 or TRBV6-3 and TRBJ2-7, with TRBD2 as a possible D gene (6 bases). From germline, CDR1 is MNHEY and CDR2 SVGEGT. This CDR3 comprises 11 residues. Trimming pared 5 bases from V and 7 bases from J, leaving 9 bases between. CDR3 sequence (DNA): TGTGCCAGCAGTAAGCTAGCGGAGCAGTACTTC. Its protein is CASSKLAEQYF.

The V call is TRBV7-2, the J call TRBJ2-3, with D possibly being TRBD2 (5 bases). This CDR3 spans 14 amino acids. V was trimmed by 5 bases and J by 0 bases, leaving 9 bases between them. Germline V CDR1 and CDR2: SGHTA, FQGNSA. Here the CDR3 DNA reads TGTGCCAGCAGCCTCCGAGGGAGCACAGATACGCAGTATTTT. This codes for CASSLRGSTDTQYF.

J is TRBJ2-7 and V is TRBV27; 10 bases are a match to TRBD1. Germline values: CDR1 MNHEY, CDR2 SMNVEV (reference sequence). Germline trimming cut 5 bases from V and 4 bases from J; bases unmatched to any gene: 5. The CDR3 length is 14 residues. The CDR3 DNA reads TGTGCCAGCAGTCCATCGGGACAGGGGTACGAGCAGTACTTC. Amino acid sequence: CASSPSGQGYEQYF.

The chain joins TRBV7-2 to TRBJ2-7; 11 bases map to TRBD2. This CDR3 spans 16 amino acids. Trimming cost V 3 bases and J 1 base; bases outside gene matches: 5. Looked up from germline, CDR1 is SGHTA and CDR2 is FQGNSA. The CDR3 protein is CASSLTSGIPSYEQYF. The CDR3 DNA sequence: TGTGCCAGCAGCTTGACTAGCGGGATTCCTTCCTACGAGCAGTACTTC.

The rearrangement links TRBV6-6 to TRBJ1-3; TRBD1 might be the D (5 bases). The CDR3 loop spans 14 amino acids. Germline CDR1 and CDR2: MNHNY and SVGAGI (reference sequence). Trimming stripped 4 bases from V and 2 bases from J, with 9 bases between. CDR3 sequence reads: CASSLGGTGNTIYF. CDR3 in DNA: TGTGCCAGCAGTTTGGGGGGAACTGGAAACACCATATATTTT.

This rearrangement joins TRBV7-2 to TRBJ1-5; D remains ambiguous. Looked up from germline, CDR1 is SGHTA and CDR2 is FQGNSA. The CDR3 spans 13 residues. V lost 4 bases to trimming and J lost 7 bases, with 11 bases between them. CDR3 residues: CASSSWEEQPQHF. The CDR3 DNA follows: TGTGCCAGCAGCTCTTGGGAGGAACAGCCCCAGCATTTT. Drawing the rest from reference TRBV7-2 and TRBJ1-5, the complete variable domain is GAGVSQSPSNKVTEKGKDVELRCDPISGHTALYWYRQSLGQGLEFLIYFQGNSAPDKSGLPSDRFSAERTGGSVSTLTIQRTQQEDSAVYLCASSSWEEQPQHFGDGTRLSIL.

The V gene is TRBV29-1, the J gene TRBJ1-1; 7 nucleotides agree with TRBD1. The CDR3 spans 14 residues. V lost 6 bases to trimming and J lost 0 bases; unmatched junction nucleotides: 7. The germline CDR1 and CDR2 sequences are SQVTM and ANQGSEA. The CDR3 sequence: CSVFTRGVNTEAFF. CDR3 DNA: TGCAGCGTATTCACCAGGGGGGTGAACACTGAAGCTTTCTTT.

The chain uses TRBV28 and TRBJ2-3, with 7 bases that match TRBD1. The CDR3 runs to 16 residues. The germline V gene encodes CDR1 MDHEN and CDR2 SYDVKM. V gave up 1 base and J gave up 5 bases; unmatched junction bases: 9. Here the CDR3 DNA reads TGTGCCAGCAGTTTATCTACAGGGGTGTTTGAAGATACGCAGTATTTT. It encodes CASSLSTGVFEDTQYF.